One sample yielded the 11 T cell receptor beta chains listed below, sequenced in a study of vaccination and CD4 T cells after COVID-19. The antigens of these receptors remain unknown. The Oncomine TCR Beta short-read assay sequenced DNA from cultured CD4+ T cells. TCRdb re-called the PCR reads with MiXCR, one entry per CDR3 protein. The table shows 15,000 to 20,000 distinct CDR3 sequences, with around 50% occurring only once. Treatment denoted: approximately 10-day PBMC culture with coronavirus spike peptide pools or control peptides (ViraFEST assay). The source material was CD4+ T cells from blood, cultured in vitro, sampled before SARS-CoV-2 vaccination. The source of these receptors is a human donor who had recovered from COVID-19.

The J gene is TRBJ2-3, the V gene TRBV7-8; 11 bases are a match to TRBD2. V dropped 1 base and J dropped 6; count of bases not matched to a gene: 0. Germline CDR1 reads SGHVS; CDR2 reads FQNEAQ. The CDR3 contains 14 residues. The CDR3 DNA reads TGTGCCAGCAGCTTAGGGACTAGCGGGGATACGCAGTATTTT. This translates into CASSLGTSGDTQYF.

V and J are TRBV7-2 and TRBJ1-2, with D hard to call. Germline CDR1 is SGHTA and CDR2 is FQGNSA. V gave up 4 bases and J gave up 0 bases, with 9 bases separating them. The CDR3 totals 14 residues. The CDR3 nucleotides are TGTGCCAGCAGCTGGCGCGGCCCTAACTATGGCTACACCTTC. Its translation: CASSWRGPNYGYTF.

In this sample, this clonotype turned up a few times. CDR3 sequence reads: CATRPFSNQPQHF. DNA for the CDR3: TGTGCCACCAGGCCCTTTAGCAATCAGCCCCAGCATTTT. The V call is TRBV19, the J call TRBJ1-5; D remains unclear. The CDR3 extends over 13 amino acids. In germline, CDR1 is LNHDA, CDR2 SQIVND (reference sequence). V lost 10 bases to trimming and J lost 0 bases, with 10 bases between them.

In its sample, this clonotype was seen a few times. This rearrangement joins TRBV28 to TRBJ1-5; D possibly corresponds to TRBD1 (6 bases). V lost 9 bases to trimming and J lost 2 bases, with 20 bases between them. Looked up from germline, CDR1 is MDHEN and CDR2 is SYDVKM. The CDR3 totals 16 residues. The CDR3 nucleotides are TGTGCCAGTAACAAGCGGGCTCGGACAGGCAATCAGCCCCAGCATTTT. Protein product: CASNKRARTGNQPQHF.

The CDR3 reads CASSYSGQRNQPQHF. CDR3 coding DNA: TGTGCCAGCAGTTACTCCGGGCAGCGCAATCAGCCCCAGCATTTT. The chain uses TRBV6-5 and TRBJ1-5; the D is unclear. The CDR3 has 15 amino acids. Per the germline V gene, CDR1 is MNHEY and CDR2 is SVGAGI. V dropped 0 bases and J dropped 2 bases, with 8 bases sitting between them.

This clonotype showed up just a few times. As DNA, the CDR3 is TGTGCCAGCTCACCAGGGACAGGGCAGAGGACCCAGTACTTC. It translates to CASSPGTGQRTQYF. The genes are TRBV18 and TRBJ2-5, with TRBD1 matching over 9 bases. The CDR3 spans 14 residues. Per the germline V gene, CDR1 is KGHSH and CDR2 is LQKENI. Trimming removed 2 bases from V and 7 bases from J; junction bases left unmatched: 5.

The chain couples TRBV7-3 to TRBJ2-1; TRBD2 agrees at 11 bases. In germline, CDR1 is SGHTA, CDR2 FQGTGA. This CDR3 is 16 amino acids long. With V trimmed by 1 base and J by 7 bases, 6 bases remained unmatched. The CDR3 spells CASSLSRLAGSNEQFF. CDR3 nucleotides: TGTGCCAGCAGCTTAAGTAGACTAGCGGGATCAAATGAGCAGTTCTTC.

This clonotype has only one observation. J is TRBJ2-5 and V is TRBV20-1, with unresolved D. Germline CDR1 and CDR2: DFQATT and SNEGSKA (reference sequence). This CDR3 is 11 amino acids long. CDR3 sequence (DNA): TGCAGATTAGATGAGGCAGAGACCCAGTACTTC. This gives the protein CRLDEAETQYF.

The V gene is TRBV7-7, the J gene TRBJ2-5; TRBD2 matches 7 bases. Germline CDR1 reads SSHAT; CDR2 reads FNYEAQ (reference sequence). The CDR3 is 15 amino acids. J gave up 3 bases and V 1 base, and 5 bases lay outside the gene matches. CDR3 in DNA: TGTGCCAGCAGCTTAGTGGGGGGGTCTGAAGAGACCCAGTACTTC. Amino acid sequence: CASSLVGGSEETQYF. The full variable domain, rest sourced from reference TRBV7-7 and TRBJ2-5, is GAGVSQSPRYKVTKRGQDVTLRCDPISSHATLYWYQQALGQGPEFLTYFNYEAQPDKSGLPSDRFSAERPEGSISTLTIQRTEQRDSAMYRCASSLVGGSEETQYFGPGTRLLVL.

V is TRBV19 and J is TRBJ2-5; TRBD2 matches at 8 bases. V lost 10 bases, J lost 5 bases, and 9 bases stayed unmatched. The CDR3 is made up of 13 amino acids. Germline CDR1 reads LNHDA; CDR2 reads SQIVND (reference sequence). The CDR3 is CATTGGSLETQYF. DNA of the CDR3: TGTGCCACCACGGGAGGGAGTTTGGAGACCCAGTACTTC.

The rearrangement links TRBV2 to TRBJ2-3, with D perhaps given as TRBD1 or TRBD2 (5 bases each). Trimming removed 6 bases from V and 1 base from J, with 11 bases in between. Germline CDR1 and CDR2: SNHLY and FYNNEI. CDR3 length: 14 residues. For the CDR3, the DNA is TGTGCCAGCAGCAGCGTGGGGGGCACAGATACGCAGTATTTT. Its protein is CASSSVGGTDTQYF.